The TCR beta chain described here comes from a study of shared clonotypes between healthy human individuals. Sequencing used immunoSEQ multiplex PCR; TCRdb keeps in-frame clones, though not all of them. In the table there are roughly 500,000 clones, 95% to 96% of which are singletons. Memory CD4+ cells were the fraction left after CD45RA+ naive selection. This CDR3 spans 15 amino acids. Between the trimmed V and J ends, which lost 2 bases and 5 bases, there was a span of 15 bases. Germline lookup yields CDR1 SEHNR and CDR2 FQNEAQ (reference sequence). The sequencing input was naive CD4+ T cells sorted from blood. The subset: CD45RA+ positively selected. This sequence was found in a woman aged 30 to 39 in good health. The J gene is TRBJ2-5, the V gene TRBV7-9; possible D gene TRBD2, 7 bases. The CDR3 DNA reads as TGTGCCAGCAGCTTATCTGCGGGGGCGCAGGAGACCCAGTACTTC. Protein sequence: CASSLSAGAQETQYF.